A selection of T cell receptor beta chains follows, all from one sample in a study of blood T cell repertoires in COVID-19. Libraries were prepared by immunoSEQ multiplex PCR; TCRdb keeps only in-frame clonotypes and omits some of them. Of approximately 120,000 clones listed, around 80% were seen once; the top ten hold approximately 7.9%. Source material: peripheral blood. The receptors shown here come from a woman of 80 years or more with active or convalescent COVID-19. Each CDR3 is given with its conserved first and last residue. Each record gives: V gene, clone size, D gene, J gene, CDR3 DNA, CDR3 protein. A D gene is named only where the DNA matches it firmly. Size values are once, few and many counts, or a class for expanded clones, and some rows have none.

v_gene: TRBV28
abundance: NA
d_gene: TRBD1
j_gene: TRBJ1-2
CDR3nt: TGTGCCAGCAGTATACCGACAGGGGGCGACGGCTACACCTTC
CDR3aa: CASSIPTGGDGYTF

v_gene: TRBV29-1
abundance: NA
d_gene: NA
j_gene: TRBJ2-2
CDR3nt: TGCAGCGTTGTCTTAGGGGCAGTTCCCGGGGAGCTGTTTTTT
CDR3aa: CSVVLGAVPGELFF

v_gene: TRBV7-3
abundance: NA
d_gene: NA
j_gene: TRBJ1-3
CDR3nt: TGTGCCAGCAGCTTGGACAGTGGAAACACCATATATTTT
CDR3aa: CASSLDSGNTIYF

v_gene: TRBV30
abundance: NA
d_gene: TRBD1
j_gene: TRBJ1-2
CDR3nt: TGTGCCTGGAGGACGGGGCCGGGACAGGGGGCGCGAAGCTATGGCTACACCTTC
CDR3aa: CAWRTGPGQGARSYGYTF

v_gene: TRBV2
abundance: NA
d_gene: NA
j_gene: TRBJ2-2
CDR3nt: TGTGCCAGCAGTGAAGCACTGAACACCGGGGAGCTGTTTTTT
CDR3aa: CASSEALNTGELFF

v_gene: TRBV6-5
abundance: NA
d_gene: TRBD2
j_gene: TRBJ2-7
CDR3nt: TGTGCCAGCAGCCTTTTTAGCGGGAGTTACGAGCAGTACTTC
CDR3aa: CASSLFSGSYEQYF

v_gene: TRBV5-1
abundance: few
d_gene: NA
j_gene: TRBJ1-1
CDR3nt: TGCGCCAGCAGCTCGGACGGGGTGGTGGGGACTGAAGCTTTCTTT
CDR3aa: CASSSDGVVGTEAFF

v_gene: TRBV11-2
abundance: NA
d_gene: NA
j_gene: TRBJ1-5
CDR3nt: TGTGCCAGCAGCTTAGCGACAGCTCAGCCCCAGCATTTT
CDR3aa: CASSLATAQPQHF

v_gene: TRBV12-3/TRBV12-4
abundance: few
d_gene: TRBD1
j_gene: TRBJ2-7
CDR3nt: TGTGCCAGTGGGGACAGGGCCTACGAGCAGTACTTC
CDR3aa: CASGDRAYEQYF

v_gene: TRBV15
abundance: NA
d_gene: TRBD1
j_gene: TRBJ2-7
CDR3nt: TGTGCCACCGCAGGGGGTTACTACGAGCAGTACTTC
CDR3aa: CATAGGYYEQYF

v_gene: TRBV28
abundance: NA
d_gene: NA
j_gene: TRBJ2-5
CDR3nt: TGTGCCAGCAGCACTCCCGCTAGATCGGGAGAGACCCAGTACTTC
CDR3aa: CASSTPARSGETQYF

v_gene: TRBV19
abundance: NA
d_gene: NA
j_gene: TRBJ2-7
CDR3nt: TGTGCCAGTAGAGGTGACAGGGCGGGACACGAGCAGTACTTC
CDR3aa: CASRGDRAGHEQYF

v_gene: TRBV29-1
abundance: few
d_gene: TRBD2
j_gene: TRBJ2-3
CDR3nt: TGCAGCGTTAAGACCCTGGGGCTAGCGGACACAGATACGCAGTATTTT
CDR3aa: CSVKTLGLADTDTQYF

v_gene: TRBV3-1/TRBV3-2
abundance: NA
d_gene: TRBD2
j_gene: TRBJ2-7
CDR3nt: TGTGCCAGCAGCGCCGGGGGGAGGGCCAGGGACGAGCAGTACTTC
CDR3aa: CASSAGGRARDEQYF

v_gene: TRBV5-6
abundance: NA
d_gene: NA
j_gene: TRBJ2-7
CDR3nt: TGTGCCAGCAGCTTGGTATCGGGGAACCACTACGAGCAGTACTTC
CDR3aa: CASSLVSGNHYEQYF

v_gene: TRBV11-2
abundance: NA
d_gene: NA
j_gene: TRBJ1-1
CDR3nt: TGTGCCAGCAGCTCCCTACGGTCGGGTACTGAAGCTTTCTTT
CDR3aa: CASSSLRSGTEAFF

v_gene: TRBV11-2
abundance: NA
d_gene: TRBD1
j_gene: TRBJ2-1
CDR3nt: TGTGCCAGCAGCTTAAGCTCCAACAGGGGTGGTTACAATGAGCAGTTCTTC
CDR3aa: CASSLSSNRGGYNEQFF

v_gene: TRBV3-1/TRBV3-2
abundance: NA
d_gene: NA
j_gene: TRBJ1-6
CDR3nt: TGTGCCAGCAGCCAAGGCGGAGGGACCTATAATTCACCCCTCCACTTT
CDR3aa: CASSQGGGTYNSPLHF

v_gene: TRBV3-1/TRBV3-2
abundance: NA
d_gene: NA
j_gene: TRBJ1-2
CDR3nt: TGTGCCAGCAGCCAAGATCCGGGAACCTATGGCTACACCTTC
CDR3aa: CASSQDPGTYGYTF

v_gene: TRBV19
abundance: NA
d_gene: TRBD1
j_gene: TRBJ2-7
CDR3nt: TGTGCCAGTAGCAATTATGGGGGACAGGGGGCCAGCTTTTACGAGCAGTACTTC
CDR3aa: CASSNYGGQGASFYEQYF

v_gene: TRBV7-6
abundance: NA
d_gene: NA
j_gene: TRBJ1-6
CDR3nt: TGTGCCAGCAGCTTAGAGGTCCCCAGCCGAGGTTCACCCCTCCACTTT
CDR3aa: CASSLEVPSRGSPLHF

v_gene: TRBV5-6
abundance: NA
d_gene: TRBD2
j_gene: TRBJ2-3
CDR3nt: TGTGCCAGCAGCTTGGCCCTAGCGGGAGGGAGCGATACGCAGTATTTT
CDR3aa: CASSLALAGGSDTQYF

v_gene: TRBV9
abundance: NA
d_gene: NA
j_gene: TRBJ1-6
CDR3nt: TGTGCCAGCAGCGTCTTCACAGGGAACGGTTCACCCCTCCACTTT
CDR3aa: CASSVFTGNGSPLHF

v_gene: TRBV6-1
abundance: NA
d_gene: TRBD2
j_gene: TRBJ2-1
CDR3nt: TGTGCCAGCAGTGAAACTAGCGGGTACAATGAGCAGTTCTTC
CDR3aa: CASSETSGYNEQFF

v_gene: TRBV7-9
abundance: NA
d_gene: TRBD1
j_gene: TRBJ2-2
CDR3nt: TGTGCCAGCAGCTTAGCTGGGACAGGGGGCGTCACCGGGGAGCTGTTTTTT
CDR3aa: CASSLAGTGGVTGELFF

v_gene: TRBV27
abundance: NA
d_gene: TRBD2
j_gene: TRBJ2-7
CDR3nt: TGTGCCAGCAGGCCGGGACTAGCGGGAGGTTACGAGCAGTACTTC
CDR3aa: CASRPGLAGGYEQYF

v_gene: TRBV29-1
abundance: few
d_gene: NA
j_gene: TRBJ2-7
CDR3nt: TGCAGCGCCTCTTGGGCGTCCGCCTACGAGCAGTACTTC
CDR3aa: CSASWASAYEQYF

v_gene: TRBV7-9
abundance: NA
d_gene: TRBD1
j_gene: TRBJ2-1
CDR3nt: TGTGCCAGCAGCTCGAGGTTGGTTAGGGGACAGGGAGAACAAAATGAGCAGTTCTTC
CDR3aa: CASSSRLVRGQGEQNEQFF

v_gene: TRBV28
abundance: NA
d_gene: TRBD1
j_gene: TRBJ1-2
CDR3nt: TGTGCCAGCAGGGACAGGCCACCCCGCTATGGCTACACCTTC
CDR3aa: CASRDRPPRYGYTF

v_gene: TRBV7-9
abundance: NA
d_gene: NA
j_gene: TRBJ2-1
CDR3nt: TGTGCCAGCAGCTTAGCGGCAGGGTGGGACAATGAGCAGTTCTTC
CDR3aa: CASSLAAGWDNEQFF

v_gene: TRBV5-1
abundance: NA
d_gene: TRBD1
j_gene: TRBJ2-1
CDR3nt: TGCGCCAGCAGCGGGGACAGCCACAATGAGCAGTTCTTC
CDR3aa: CASSGDSHNEQFF

v_gene: TRBV18
abundance: NA
d_gene: TRBD1
j_gene: TRBJ2-1
CDR3nt: TGTGCCAGCTCACAGGGGACAGGGAATGAGCAGTTCTTC
CDR3aa: CASSQGTGNEQFF

v_gene: TRBV5-6
abundance: NA
d_gene: NA
j_gene: TRBJ2-5
CDR3nt: TGTGCCAGCCGAGCGGTGTACCAAGAGACCCAGTACTTC
CDR3aa: CASRAVYQETQYF

v_gene: TRBV6-6
abundance: NA
d_gene: NA
j_gene: TRBJ2-1
CDR3nt: TGTGCCAGCAGTTACGCAGCTAGTTCGGTGCAGTTCTTC
CDR3aa: CASSYAASSVQFF

v_gene: TRBV12-3/TRBV12-4
abundance: NA
d_gene: NA
j_gene: TRBJ1-6
CDR3nt: TGTGCCAGCAGTTTAATCGGTAACTCACCCCTCCACTTT
CDR3aa: CASSLIGNSPLHF

v_gene: TRBV10-3
abundance: few
d_gene: NA
j_gene: TRBJ1-1
CDR3nt: TGTGCCATCAGTGAATTTGGACAGCCAGAAGCTTTCTTT
CDR3aa: CAISEFGQPEAFF

v_gene: TRBV28
abundance: once
d_gene: TRBD2
j_gene: TRBJ2-1
CDR3nt: TGTGCCAGCAGTGAACTAGCGGGAGTTTACAATGAGCAGTTCTTC
CDR3aa: CASSELAGVYNEQFF

v_gene: TRBV5-4
abundance: NA
d_gene: NA
j_gene: TRBJ2-7
CDR3nt: TGTGCCAGCAGCCCACGACAGGTGGCCGAGCAGTACTTC
CDR3aa: CASSPRQVAEQYF

v_gene: TRBV2
abundance: NA
d_gene: NA
j_gene: TRBJ2-7
CDR3nt: TGTGCCAGCATCCCTCGGGGGAGCTCCTACGAGCAGTACTTC
CDR3aa: CASIPRGSSYEQYF

v_gene: TRBV6-1
abundance: NA
d_gene: NA
j_gene: TRBJ1-1
CDR3nt: TGTGCCAGCAGGGAACATGGCGTGGGGCGGAACACTGAAGCTTTCTTT
CDR3aa: CASREHGVGRNTEAFF

v_gene: TRBV4-1
abundance: NA
d_gene: NA
j_gene: TRBJ1-5
CDR3nt: TGCGCCAGCAGCCAAGCTAAGTCAGGGGCGAACTATCAGCCCCAGCATTTT
CDR3aa: CASSQAKSGANYQPQHF

v_gene: TRBV27
abundance: NA
d_gene: NA
j_gene: TRBJ2-3
CDR3nt: TGTGCCAGCAGTTTATCGGGCCCAAAGTGGGATACGCAGTATTTT
CDR3aa: CASSLSGPKWDTQYF

v_gene: TRBV3-1/TRBV3-2
abundance: NA
d_gene: TRBD2
j_gene: TRBJ2-7
CDR3nt: TGTGCCAGCAGCCACCGGGGGGGGTACGAGCAGTACTTC
CDR3aa: CASSHRGGYEQYF

v_gene: TRBV7-9
abundance: NA
d_gene: NA
j_gene: TRBJ2-1
CDR3nt: TGTGCCAGCACCGCTAAATTTGAGCAGTTCTTC
CDR3aa: CASTAKFEQFF

v_gene: TRBV18
abundance: NA
d_gene: NA
j_gene: TRBJ1-1
CDR3nt: TGTGCCAGCTCATCCGGACAAACGCACGCCACTGAAGCTTTCTTT
CDR3aa: CASSSGQTHATEAFF

v_gene: TRBV25-1
abundance: once
d_gene: TRBD1
j_gene: TRBJ2-5
CDR3nt: TGTGCCAGCAAATTAGGGGGCGAGGGGACCCAGTACTTC
CDR3aa: CASKLGGEGTQYF

v_gene: TRBV12-2
abundance: NA
d_gene: NA
j_gene: TRBJ2-5
CDR3nt: TGTGCAAGTCTCATAAATCAAACTAGCGCGAATTATGTGACCCAGTACTTC
CDR3aa: CASLINQTSANYVTQYF

v_gene: TRBV7-9
abundance: many
d_gene: NA
j_gene: TRBJ1-1
CDR3nt: TGTGCCAGCAGCCCGATCTCCGGGAACACTGAAGCTTTCTTT
CDR3aa: CASSPISGNTEAFF

v_gene: TRBV5-1
abundance: NA
d_gene: TRBD2
j_gene: TRBJ2-1
CDR3nt: TGCGCCAGTACCGCCTTTGGTACTAGCGATGAGCAGTTCTTC
CDR3aa: CASTAFGTSDEQFF

v_gene: TRBV4-2
abundance: NA
d_gene: TRBD1
j_gene: TRBJ2-2
CDR3nt: TGTGCCAGCAGCCAAAAGGGAACAGGGGTTTCTACCGGGGAGCTGTTTTTT
CDR3aa: CASSQKGTGVSTGELFF

v_gene: TRBV27
abundance: NA
d_gene: TRBD1
j_gene: TRBJ2-4
CDR3nt: TGTGCCAGCAGTTTGACGTACAGGGGCAAAAACATTCAGTACTTC
CDR3aa: CASSLTYRGKNIQYF